A single sample is the source of the 30 T cell receptor beta chains below, sequenced in a study of long-term antiretroviral therapy in people with HIV. Survey-level immunoSEQ v3.0 assays were run. The protocol was immunoSEQ multiplex PCR, while the TCRdb copy is restricted to in-frame clones and leaves out a portion. There are 25,000 to 30,000 clones in the sample; roughly 80% occur only once, and 14% lies in the top ten. Sample: unsorted PBMCs, taken 2.9 years after starting antiretroviral therapy. These receptors were collected from a man between 45 and 60 years old with HIV.

This chain uses TRBV6-5 with TRBJ1-2; D might be TRBD1 (5 bases). The CDR3 extends over 13 amino acids. Germline V gives CDR1 MNHEY, CDR2 SVGAGI. The ends were cut back, 7 bases at V and 7 bases at J, with 16 bases in the middle. In DNA, the CDR3 is TGTGCCAGCACAGGACAAGGGTTCGGTGGCTACACCTTC. Translated, it gives CASTGQGFGGYTF.

On this clone: The sample carries other DNA sequences with the same CDR3. The genes are TRBV7-9 and TRBJ2-7; 7 bases line up with TRBD1. CDR3 length: 12 amino acids. Trimming removed 3 bases from V and 4 bases from J; junction bases left unmatched: 0. From germline, CDR1 is SEHNR and CDR2 FQNEAQ (reference sequence). The CDR3 region has the DNA TGTGCCAGCAGCTTGACAGGGTACGAGCAGTACTTC. Translation gives CASSLTGYEQYF.

The J gene is TRBJ1-1, the V gene TRBV7-9; TRBD1 matches at 9 bases. The CDR3 has 14 residues. V was pared by 5 bases and J by 6 bases, with 7 bases of the junction left unmatched. Germline loops: CDR1 SEHNR, CDR2 FQNEAQ (reference sequence). The CDR3 loop is CASSQGQGLAEAFF. The CDR3 nucleotides are TGTGCCAGCAGCCAAGGACAGGGGTTGGCTGAAGCTTTCTTT.

The rearrangement uses TRBV28 and TRBJ1-2, with TRBD1 identical over 9 bases. Germline assignment: CDR1 MDHEN and CDR2 SYDVKM. There are 17 residues in the CDR3. Trimming at V came to 7 bases and at J to 4 bases, leaving 16 bases not matched to a gene. CDR3 residues: CASNNNRGPPFIYGYTF. The CDR3 DNA sequence: TGTGCCAGCAACAACAACAGGGGGCCCCCCTTCATCTATGGCTACACCTTC.

In its sample, this clone was seen a few times. The chain employs TRBV4-1 and TRBJ2-2; TRBD2 might be the D (6 bases). Looked up from germline, CDR1 is MGHRA and CDR2 is YSYEKL. V gave up 1 base and J gave up 2 bases, with 11 bases separating them. The CDR3 is 16 amino acids. CDR3 amino acids: CASSQGPSVNTGELFF. In DNA, the CDR3 is TGCGCCAGCAGCCAAGGCCCTAGCGTAAACACCGGGGAGCTGTTTTTT.

The chain recombines TRBV7-9 with TRBJ2-3; the D gene is possibly TRBD1 (6 bases). Germline lookup yields CDR1 SEHNR and CDR2 FQNEAQ (reference sequence). Between the trimmed V and J ends, which lost 5 bases and 1 base, there was a span of 13 bases. This CDR3 is 15 amino acids long. The CDR3 nucleotides are TGTGCCAGCAGCGCCAGGACAGTTCGCACAGATACGCAGTATTTT. Its protein product is CASSARTVRTDTQYF. Combining the CDR3 with reference TRBV7-9 and TRBJ2-3 gives the whole variable domain DTGVSQNPRHKITKRGQNVTFRCDPISEHNRLYWYRQTLGQGPEFLTYFQNEAQLEKSRLLSDRFSAERPKGSFSTLEIQRTEQGDSAMYLCASSARTVRTDTQYFGPGTRLTVL.

The rearrangement uses TRBV30 and TRBJ2-3; D tentatively fits TRBD1 or TRBD2 (6 bases each). The CDR3 consists of 14 residues. Deletions cut 4 bases from V and 4 bases from J, with 15 bases between. CDR1 and CDR2 from the germline V gene are GTSNPN and SVGIG (reference sequence). CDR3 in DNA: TGTGCCTGGACCGTAGGTAGGGGGGCAGATACGCAGTATTTT. This translates into CAWTVGRGADTQYF.

The chain joins TRBV7-2 to TRBJ2-7, with TRBD2 identical over 7 bases. This CDR3 spans 14 amino acids. CDR1 is SGHTA and CDR2 is FQGNSA in the germline V gene. The V segment lost 4 bases and the J segment 0 bases; nucleotides outside the gene matches: 3. The CDR3 DNA sequence: TGTGCCAGCAGCTCAGGCGGGAGCTCCTACGAGCAGTACTTC. This sequence encodes CASSSGGSSYEQYF.

V usage is TRBV7-9 and J usage is TRBJ2-5, with a weak D call TRBD1 (8 bases). CDR1 and CDR2 (germline): SEHNR, FQNEAQ (reference sequence). The CDR3 contains 14 residues. V was cut by 6 bases and J by 7 bases, with 18 bases left in between. The CDR3 protein is CASRQGGDEGTQYF. CDR3 DNA: TGTGCCAGCAGACAGGGGGGGGACGAGGGGACCCAGTACTTC.

The genes are TRBV15 and TRBJ1-2; TRBD1 aligns across 8 bases. The germline CDR1 and CDR2 sequences are LNHNV and YYDKDF (reference sequence). This CDR3 region has 17 residues. Trimming at V came to 5 bases and at J to 3 bases, leaving 14 bases not matched to a gene. Here the CDR3 reads CATSRGWGTGPHYGYTF. In DNA form, the CDR3 reads TGTGCCACCAGCCGAGGGTGGGGGACAGGACCTCACTATGGCTACACCTTC.

This chain uses TRBV5-1 with TRBJ2-5; 7 bases are shared with TRBD2. Germline values: CDR1 SGHRS, CDR2 YFSETQ. The J segment lost 5 bases and the V segment lost 4 bases, leaving 5 bases of the junction unmatched. The CDR3 runs 13 residues. CDR3 DNA sequence: TGCGCCAGCAGCCCGGGGGGAGGGGAGACCCAGTACTTC. It specifies CASSPGGGETQYF.

This sequence joins TRBV19 and TRBJ1-2; tentatively, D is TRBD1 (5 bases). Germline CDR1 reads LNHDA; CDR2 reads SQIVND (reference sequence). Trimming stripped 5 bases from V and 3 bases from J, with 13 bases between. The CDR3 loop spans 14 amino acids. The CDR3 reads CASSLGVGDYGYTF. The CDR3 region has the DNA TGTGCCAGTAGTCTGGGGGTCGGCGACTATGGCTACACCTTC.

The V call is TRBV27, the J call TRBJ2-7; 8 bases fit TRBD1. V lost 1 base to trimming and J lost 1 base; unmatched junction nucleotides: 9. The germline gives CDR1 MNHEY, CDR2 SMNVEV (reference sequence). CDR3 length: 17 amino acids. The CDR3 DNA reads TGTGCCAGCAGTTTATTCCTTGACAGGGGCGAGTCCTACGAGCAGTACTTC. This encodes CASSLFLDRGESYEQYF.

As concerns this clone: A read error may account for a junction end that differs from germline. The chain carries TRBV6-5 and TRBJ1-3, with D possibly matching TRBD1 (5 bases). There are 13 residues in the CDR3. The V gene's germline CDR1 is MNHEY and CDR2 SVGAGI. In DNA, the CDR3 is TGTGCCAGCAGTCTACAGGTTGGAGACACCATATATTTT. This codes for CASSLQVGDTIYF.

The chain employs TRBV2 and TRBJ2-6; D is uncertain. The V gene's germline CDR1 is SNHLY and CDR2 FYNNEI. This CDR3 is built from 15 residues. The V and J ends lost 3 bases and 0 bases respectively, with 6 bases between them. The CDR3 nucleotides read TGTGCCAGCAGTGAGACAATCTCTGGGGCCAACGTCCTGACTTTC. Translated, it gives CASSETISGANVLTF.

J is TRBJ1-4 and V is TRBV7-9, with 7 positions matching TRBD1. Germline CDR1 reads SEHNR; CDR2 reads FQNEAQ (reference sequence). The CDR3 has 17 amino acids. V shed 3 bases, J shed 3 bases, and the junction held 10 bases outside the gene matches. The CDR3 spells CASSFPDRLGSNEKLFF. CDR3 coding DNA: TGTGCCAGCAGCTTTCCGGACAGGTTGGGTTCTAATGAAAAACTGTTTTTT.

V is TRBV6-5 and J is TRBJ1-5; D is possibly TRBD1 (6 bases). Looked up from germline, CDR1 is MNHEY and CDR2 is SVGAGI. This CDR3 is built from 12 residues. V lost 6 bases to trimming and J lost 7 bases, with 10 bases between them. CDR3 coding DNA: TGTGCCAGCAGAGACAGGAGGCAGCCCCAGCATTTT. This codes for CASRDRRQPQHF.

This clone was detected once. The J gene is TRBJ1-5, the V gene TRBV19; D is possibly TRBD1 (5 bases). This CDR3 has 14 amino acids. In germline, CDR1 is LNHDA, CDR2 SQIVND (reference sequence). Trimming stripped 3 bases from V and 1 base from J, with 7 bases between. The CDR3 sequence is CASSIRDSNQPQHF. As DNA, the CDR3 is TGTGCCAGTAGTATTAGGGACAGCAATCAGCCCCAGCATTTT.

The chain carries TRBV4-1 and TRBJ2-7; D remains unclear. The V gene lost 0 bases and the J gene lost 0 bases, with 15 bases spanning the gap. Germline CDR1 is MGHRA and CDR2 is YSYEKL. The CDR3 totals 17 residues. The CDR3 spells CASSQDSSGYGSYEQYF. The CDR3 nucleotides read TGCGCCAGCAGCCAAGATAGCTCCGGGTACGGCTCCTACGAGCAGTACTTC.

The chain employs TRBV7-2 and TRBJ2-1; D gene unclear. The CDR3 has 13 residues. Germline-derived CDR1 and CDR2 are SGHTA and FQGNSA. Trimming removed 5 bases from V and 3 bases from J, with 8 bases in between. CDR3 loop: CASSPQFYNEQFF. The CDR3 DNA is TGTGCCAGCAGCCCCCAATTCTACAATGAGCAGTTCTTC.

This chain's CDR3 is CASSLGLHSYEQYF. In DNA, the CDR3 is TGTGCCAGCAGTTTGGGACTTCACTCCTACGAGCAGTACTTC. The J gene is TRBJ2-7, the V gene TRBV6-6; perhaps TRBD2 as D (6 bases). This CDR3 is 14 amino acids long. Germline values: CDR1 MNHNY, CDR2 SVGAGI (reference sequence). Trimming pared 4 bases from V and 0 bases from J, leaving 10 bases between.

The genes are TRBV9 and TRBJ2-3; 9 bases match TRBD2. Germline values: CDR1 SGDLS, CDR2 YYNGEE. The length of the CDR3 is 16 residues. Trimming removed 3 bases from V and 3 bases from J; junction bases left unmatched: 8. The CDR3 loop reads CASSAEAGGRTDTQYF. The DNA for the CDR3 is TGTGCCAGCAGCGCGGAAGCGGGGGGAAGGACAGATACGCAGTATTTT.

The chain employs TRBV19 and TRBJ2-7, with TRBD1 identical over 9 bases. The CDR3 length is 14 residues. J gave up 5 bases and V 5 bases, and 7 bases lay outside the gene matches. The germline V gene has CDR1 LNHDA and CDR2 SQIVND (reference sequence). As DNA, the CDR3 is TGTGCCAGTAGTGGGGGGACAGGGATCCACGAGCAGTACTTC. Amino acid sequence: CASSGGTGIHEQYF. The variable domain in full, completed from reference TRBV19 and TRBJ2-7, reads DGGITQSPKYLFRKEGQNVTLSCEQNLNHDAMYWYRQDPGQGLRLIYYSQIVNDFQKGDIAEGYSVSREKKESFPLTVTSAQKNPTAFYLCASSGGTGIHEQYFGPGTRLTVT.

The chain combines TRBV6-6 with TRBJ1-1, with D hard to call. V shed 5 bases and J shed 2 bases, with 12 bases lying between them. Germline-derived CDR1 and CDR2 are MNHNY and SVGAGI (reference sequence). CDR3 length: 14 amino acids. The CDR3 reads CASSATGPNTEAFF. The CDR3, as DNA: TGTGCCAGCAGTGCGACCGGGCCCAACACTGAAGCTTTCTTT.

The chain joins TRBV9 to TRBJ1-3, with a weak D call TRBD1 (6 bases). CDR1 is SGDLS and CDR2 is YYNGEE in the germline V gene. The length of the CDR3 is 17 residues. The V gene lost 0 bases and the J gene lost 0 bases, with 13 bases spanning the gap. Here the CDR3 DNA reads TGTGCCAGCAGCGTAGGTGGACAGCCGAGCTCTGGAAACACCATATATTTT. Translating gives CASSVGGQPSSGNTIYF.

This rearrangement joins TRBV13 to TRBJ2-3; TRBD2 agrees at 10 bases. The trim removed 4 bases at V and 2 bases at J, leaving 9 bases unmatched. CDR3 length equals 17 residues. Germline V gene sequence: CDR1 PRHDT, CDR2 FYEKMQ (reference sequence). CDR3 sequence: CASSSWKAGGVTDTQYF. The DNA of the CDR3 is TGTGCCAGCAGCTCCTGGAAAGCGGGGGGGGTCACAGATACGCAGTATTTT.

The V call is TRBV15, the J call TRBJ1-6; D remains ambiguous. Germline V gene sequence: CDR1 LNHNV, CDR2 YYDKDF (reference sequence). V lost 0 bases to trimming and J lost 9 bases, with 6 bases between them. The CDR3 consists of 13 residues. The CDR3 here is CATSRDTASPLHF. CDR3 DNA sequence: TGTGCCACCAGCAGAGATACAGCTTCACCCCTCCACTTT.

The chain is built from TRBV5-1 and TRBJ2-7, with unresolved D. This CDR3 region has 13 residues. V lost 2 bases to trimming and J lost 2 bases, with 8 bases between them. Germline CDR1 is SGHRS and CDR2 is YFSETQ. The CDR3 region has the DNA TGCGCCAGCAGCTTAAGCCCGCCCTACGAGCAGTACTTC. The encoded protein is CASSLSPPYEQYF.

CDR3: CASRATGGSGELFF. As DNA, the CDR3 is TGTGCCAGCAGAGCGACAGGGGGGTCCGGGGAGCTGTTTTTT. This chain links TRBV7-9 with TRBJ2-2; TRBD1 aligns across 9 bases. Germline V CDR1 and CDR2: SEHNR, FQNEAQ (reference sequence). Trimming at V came to 6 bases and at J to 6 bases, leaving 5 bases not matched to a gene. This CDR3 contains 14 residues.

This chain joins TRBV28 and TRBJ2-3; D ambiguous. The CDR3 is made up of 12 amino acids. CDR1 and CDR2 from the germline V gene are MDHEN and SYDVKM. V lost 7 bases and J lost 5, with 10 bases in between. In DNA form, the CDR3 reads TGTGCCAGCACTCTTGCCGGAGATACGCAGTATTTT. The encoded protein is CASTLAGDTQYF.